The 21 T cell receptor beta chains listed next were all sequenced from one sample in a study of blood T cell repertoires in COVID-19. Libraries were prepared by immunoSEQ multiplex PCR; TCRdb keeps only in-frame clonotypes and omits some of them. This sample carries roughly 200,000 clones, about 81% of them seen once, and the ten largest clones take approximately 10%. Sequenced material: peripheral blood. Every receptor here comes from a woman older than 75 with COVID-19, enrolled during active disease.

The V gene is TRBV19, the J gene TRBJ2-3; 9 bases are shared with TRBD1. Germline V gene sequence: CDR1 LNHDA, CDR2 SQIVND (reference sequence). The V gene end was trimmed by 7 bases and the J gene end by 2 bases; junction bases not matched to a gene: 7. The CDR3 has 15 residues. The CDR3 reads CASTRTGANTDTQYF. The CDR3 DNA reads TGTGCCAGTACCCGGACAGGGGCGAACACAGATACGCAGTATTTT.

This rearrangement joins TRBV3-1 (or the pseudogene TRBV3-2) to TRBJ2-7; 10 bases are a match to TRBD2. The length of the CDR3 is 15 residues. With 1 base clipped from V and 2 bases from J, the junction kept 2 bases outside the gene matches. Germline V gives CDR1 LGHDT, CDR2 YNNKEL (reference sequence). CDR3 region: CASSQGLAGTYEQYF. CDR3 bases: TGTGCCAGCAGCCAAGGACTAGCGGGTACCTACGAGCAGTACTTC.

The chain couples TRBV5-1 to TRBJ2-3, with TRBD2 as a possible D gene (5 bases). The CDR3 spans 17 residues. Trimming took off 4 bases at V and 6 bases at J, with 24 bases between the two ends. Per the germline V gene, CDR1 is SGHRS and CDR2 is YFSETQ. The CDR3 sequence is CASSLHSPPGYPDTQYF. The DNA for the CDR3 is TGCGCCAGCAGCCTACACTCCCCCCCGGGATACCCCGATACGCAGTATTTT.

The chain employs TRBV28 and TRBJ2-5; D is perhaps TRBD1 (6 bases). V lost 7 bases to trimming and J lost 0 bases, with 9 bases between them. From germline, CDR1 is MDHEN and CDR2 SYDVKM. The CDR3 is 13 residues long. CDR3 nucleotides: TGTGCCAGCAACGACAGGTACCAAGAGACCCAGTACTTC. Translating gives CASNDRYQETQYF. Full variable domain (rest looked up from reference TRBV28 and TRBJ2-5): DVKVTQSSRYLVKRTGEKVFLECVQDMDHENMFWYRQDPGLGLRLIYFSYDVKMKEKGDIPEGYSVSREKKERFSLILESASTNQTSMYLCASNDRYQETQYFGPGTRLLVL.

This rearrangement joins TRBV14 to TRBJ2-3; perhaps TRBD2 as D (6 bases). The V gene lost 2 bases and the J gene lost 1 base, with 13 bases spanning the gap. The CDR3 has 16 amino acids. Per the germline V gene, CDR1 is SGHDN and CDR2 is FVKESK. The CDR3 region is CASSQHLSGGTDTQYF. CDR3 DNA: TGTGCCAGCAGCCAACACCTTAGCGGCGGCACAGATACGCAGTATTTT.

Points on this clone: The identical CDR3 is also encoded by other nucleotide sequences in the sample. The chain recombines TRBV28 with TRBJ2-7, with 7 bases that match TRBD1. CDR1 is MDHEN, CDR2 SYDVKM, per germline. The trim removed 5 bases at V and 5 bases at J, leaving 9 bases unmatched. The CDR3 runs to 14 residues. The CDR3 loop is CASSTHFQGDEQYF. Written as DNA, the CDR3 is TGTGCCAGCAGTACTCATTTTCAGGGGGACGAGCAGTACTTC. The variable domain in full, with the rest retrieved from reference TRBV28 and TRBJ2-7, is DVKVTQSSRYLVKRTGEKVFLECVQDMDHENMFWYRQDPGLGLRLIYFSYDVKMKEKGDIPEGYSVSREKKERFSLILESASTNQTSMYLCASSTHFQGDEQYFGPGTRLTVT.

V and J are TRBV2 and TRBJ2-5, with TRBD1 matching over 8 bases. V lost 8 bases to trimming and J lost 7 bases; unmatched junction nucleotides: 9. The germline gives CDR1 SNHLY, CDR2 FYNNEI. CDR3 size: 13 residues. The CDR3 DNA follows: TGTGCCAGCGGATGGACAGGGTTAGGGACCCAGTACTTC. Amino acids: CASGWTGLGTQYF.

V gene TRBV2 combines with J gene TRBJ2-1; 9 bases agree with TRBD2. With 8 bases clipped from V and 0 bases from J, the junction kept 2 bases outside the gene matches. The CDR3 is 14 residues long. Germline values: CDR1 SNHLY, CDR2 FYNNEI. CDR3 protein: CASAGGNSYNEQFF. The CDR3 region has the DNA TGTGCCAGCGCGGGGGGGAACTCCTACAATGAGCAGTTCTTC. Supplemented by reference TRBV2 and TRBJ2-1, the full variable domain reads EPEVTQTPSHQVTQMGQEVILRCVPISNHLYFYWYRQILGQKVEFLVSFYNNEISEKSEIFDDQFSVERPDGSNFTLKIRSTKLEDSAMYFCASAGGNSYNEQFFGPGTRLTVL.

The chain recombines TRBV7-9 with TRBJ2-1; the D gene is possibly TRBD1 (6 bases). V dropped 5 bases and J dropped 5 bases, with 34 bases sitting between them. CDR1 is SEHNR and CDR2 is FQNEAQ in the germline V gene (reference sequence). This CDR3 is built from 21 residues. In nucleotides, the CDR3 is TGTGCCAGCAGCGGGGCAGCAGGGGCTGGGCGGTACCGGACAAACAACAATGAGCAGTTCTTC. Encoded protein: CASSGAAGAGRYRTNNNEQFF.

This chain connects TRBV29-1 to TRBJ1-2, with 8 bases fitting TRBD1. This CDR3 is 12 amino acids long. After removal of 1 base from V and 9 bases from J, the junction contained 4 bases not matched to a gene. In germline, CDR1 is SQVTM, CDR2 ANQGSEA. The CDR3 bases are TGCAGCGTTGAAGGGACAGGGATAAGCTACACCTTC. Translated: CSVEGTGISYTF. The variable domain in full, completed from reference TRBV29-1 and TRBJ1-2, reads SAVISQKPSRDICQRGTSLTIQCQVDSQVTMMFWYRQQPGQSLTLIATANQGSEATYESGFVIDKFPISRPNLTFSTLTVSNMSPEDSSIYLCSVEGTGISYTFGSGTRLTVV.

This clone appeared once. The chain uses TRBV28 and TRBJ2-1, with 9 positions matching TRBD2. Per the germline V gene, CDR1 is MDHEN and CDR2 is SYDVKM. CDR3 length: 17 amino acids. Trimming cost V 3 bases and J 5 bases; bases outside gene matches: 11. The CDR3 nucleotides read TGTGCCAGCAGTTTCCCGATAGTTGTAGCGGGGGACAATGAGCAGTTCTTC. Translated: CASSFPIVVAGDNEQFF. Supplemented by reference TRBV28 and TRBJ2-1, the full variable domain reads DVKVTQSSRYLVKRTGEKVFLECVQDMDHENMFWYRQDPGLGLRLIYFSYDVKMKEKGDIPEGYSVSREKKERFSLILESASTNQTSMYLCASSFPIVVAGDNEQFFGPGTRLTVL.

This rearrangement joins TRBV18 to TRBJ2-1; TRBD2 matches 9 bases. V trimming: 0 bases; J trimming: 9 bases; junction bases outside the gene matches: 3. This CDR3 region has 14 residues. CDR1 is KGHSH and CDR2 is LQKENI in the germline V gene. CDR3 sequence (DNA): TGTGCCAGCTCACCACCTAGCGGGAGCCCTGAGCAGTTCTTC. Encoded protein: CASSPPSGSPEQFF.

The sample holds a few counts of this clone. V usage is TRBV5-4 and J usage is TRBJ2-3, with 9 bases matching TRBD1. The length of the CDR3 is 16 residues. V dropped 0 bases and J dropped 5; count of bases not matched to a gene: 7. The V gene's germline CDR1 is SGHNT and CDR2 YYREEE (reference sequence). The CDR3 DNA reads as TGTGCCAGCAGCTTGGCCGGGACAGGGTTTAAAGATACGCAGTATTTT. This encodes CASSLAGTGFKDTQYF. Filled out from reference TRBV5-4 and TRBJ2-3, the complete variable domain reads ETGVTQSPTHLIKTRGQQVTLRCSSQSGHNTVSWYQQALGQGPQFIFQYYREEENGRGNFPPRFSGLQFPNYSSELNVNALELDDSALYLCASSLAGTGFKDTQYFGPGTRLTVL.

The gene calls are TRBV3-1 (or the pseudogene TRBV3-2) and TRBJ1-1; D not resolved. Germline CDR1 and CDR2: LGHDT and YNNKEL (reference sequence). This CDR3 region has 19 residues. Between the trimmed V and J ends, which lost 3 bases and 0 bases, there was a span of 23 bases. For the CDR3, the DNA is TGTGCCAGCAGCCATTCTACAGCTAACTCCAACCTTATGAACACTGAAGCTTTCTTT. Its protein is CASSHSTANSNLMNTEAFF.

This clone was picked up a small number of times. This chain links TRBV6-2 or TRBV6-3 with TRBJ1-1, with D possibly matching TRBD1 (5 bases). With 2 bases removed from V and 4 bases from J, the gap between germline ends came to 8 bases. Germline V CDR1 and CDR2: MNHEY, SVGEGT. There are 13 residues in the CDR3. CDR3 in DNA: TGTGCCAGCAGTTACCCCGGGGGCACTGAAGCTTTCTTT. Translating it yields CASSYPGGTEAFF.

This chain joins TRBV29-1 and TRBJ2-2, with a weak D call TRBD1 (5 bases). The CDR3 loop spans 13 amino acids. V lost 7 bases and J lost 3, with 12 bases in between. Per the germline V gene, CDR1 is SQVTM and CDR2 is ANQGSEA. DNA for the CDR3: TGCAGCGCGTCCAGGGCGCACACCGGGGAGCTGTTTTTT. Amino acids: CSASRAHTGELFF.

The chain combines TRBV4-1 with TRBJ2-7, with TRBD1 identical over 7 bases. V gave up 0 bases and J gave up 5 bases; unmatched junction bases: 7. CDR3 length: 15 residues. Germline values: CDR1 MGHRA, CDR2 YSYEKL. The chain's CDR3 is CASSQDGRQGDEQYF. CDR3 sequence (DNA): TGCGCCAGCAGCCAAGATGGGAGACAGGGTGACGAGCAGTACTTC.

The chain has TRBV5-6 and TRBJ1-4, with D maybe TRBD1 (6 bases). This CDR3 spans 14 amino acids. Germline V gives CDR1 SGHDT, CDR2 YYEEEE. V was cut by 2 bases and J by 6 bases, with 11 bases left in between. The CDR3 DNA follows: TGTGCCAGCAGCTTCCAGGGGTTCGATGAAAAACTGTTTTTT. It is translated as CASSFQGFDEKLFF.

The J gene is TRBJ2-5, the V gene TRBV7-8; D perhaps matches TRBD1 (5 bases). The germline CDR1 and CDR2 sequences are SGHVS and FQNEAQ. V lost 0 bases, J lost 0 bases, and 8 bases lay in between. The CDR3 totals 15 residues. The CDR3 sequence: CASSLAWTNQETQYF. The CDR3 region has the DNA TGTGCCAGCAGCTTAGCCTGGACAAACCAAGAGACCCAGTACTTC.

This clone was observed a few times. The V and J genes are TRBV2 and TRBJ2-3; D ambiguous. The CDR3 is made up of 12 amino acids. Looked up from germline, CDR1 is SNHLY and CDR2 is FYNNEI. V gave up 8 bases and J gave up 4 bases, with 10 bases separating them. The CDR3 coding sequence is TGTGCCAGCTTCCACACAGCAGATACGCAGTATTTT. Residues: CASFHTADTQYF.

The gene calls are TRBV27 and TRBJ2-1, with 7 bases matching TRBD1. The ends lost 3 bases at V and 4 bases at J; junction bases unmatched: 3. CDR3 length: 14 residues. Germline V gene lookup returns CDR1 MNHEY and CDR2 SMNVEV (reference sequence). Here the CDR3 reads CASSFSGQYNEQFF. The CDR3 DNA reads as TGTGCCAGCAGTTTTTCGGGACAGTACAATGAGCAGTTCTTC.